This T cell receptor (beta chain) was sequenced for a study of CD8+ T cells in alopecia areata. Study in general: Those patients who were treated received oral tofacitinib, which was given at 5 to 10 mg twice daily for moderate-to-severe alopecia areata. The drug, tofacitinib, lasted 6 to 18 months, followed by 6 months off drug.

Trimming pared 7 bases from V and 5 bases from J, leaving 7 bases between. The CDR3 has 11 residues. Germline V lookup: CDR1 SGHNT, CDR2 YYREEE (reference sequence). Sequencing templates came from extracted RNA that was reverse transcribed into cDNA. The assay was immunoSEQ multiplex PCR, and TCRdb's table has in-frame clones only and misses some. The data contain some 96,000 clones, approximately 60% of them singletons. The treatment denotes: oral pan-JAK inhibitor, 5-10 mg twice daily. In its sample, this clone is medium-sized. The same CDR3 can be traced to other DNA sequences in this sample. V usage is TRBV5-4 and J usage is TRBJ2-1; D is unclear. The TCR comes from a human donor with alopecia areata. Sequencing was performed on CD8+ T cells sorted from blood, taken at week 4, from a patient treated with tofacitinib. Written as DNA, the CDR3 is TGTGCCAGCTCCTTGAACAATGAGCAGTTCTTC. Residues: CASSLNNEQFF.